Below, 19 T cell receptor beta chains from the same sample are listed, as sequenced in a study of identical twins (dated by TCRdb to 2015 to 2016). The method behind the library was 5' RACE. Sequencing relied on an Illumina HiSeq 2000. TCRdb handled the public reads itself, with Q25 trimming in fastp and clone calling in MiXCR, and kept productive beta chains. For every CDR3 protein sequence, its rows merge into one entry that carries the most common genes and DNA. This sample lists approximately 630,000 distinct CDR3 sequences; about 7% were detected once. The top ten hold 1.5% to 2% of the sample. Another study also made use of these data, one on yellow fever vaccine responses in identical twins.

Sequenced input: PBMCs. The receptors stem from a woman between 18 and 30 years old in good health.

The chain carries TRBV12-3 or TRBV12-4 and TRBJ1-1; 7 nucleotides match TRBD1. Trimming removed 7 bases from V and 3 bases from J; junction bases left unmatched: 5. The CDR3 is made up of 13 amino acids. The CDR3 region is CASTPTGYTEAFF. As DNA, the CDR3 is TGTGCCAGCACCCCGACAGGGTACACTGAAGCTTTCTTT.

The sample holds many counts of this clonotype. The chain has TRBV20-1 and TRBJ2-4; D is possibly TRBD2 (7 bases). The CDR3 contains 17 residues. The ends were cut back, 0 bases at V and 0 bases at J, with 15 bases in the middle. The germline gives CDR1 DFQATT, CDR2 SNEGSKA (reference sequence). The CDR3 region is CSARDRGAILAKNIQYF. CDR3 DNA: TGCAGTGCTAGAGATCGGGGGGCAATCCTAGCCAAAAACATTCAGTACTTC.

This clonotype was detected many times. The CDR3 coding sequence is TGTGCCAGCAGCTTAGTTACGGGAGAGATGAAAGAGACCCAGTACTTC. Amino acid sequence: CASSLVTGEMKETQYF. V and J are TRBV11-2 and TRBJ2-5; tentative D call: TRBD2 (6 bases). The CDR3 spans 16 residues. The V end lost 1 base, the J end lost 3 bases, and 15 bases lay between the germline ends. Germline CDR1 SGHAT, CDR2 FQNNGV.

The chain is built from TRBV4-1 and TRBJ1-3; TRBD1 might be the D (6 bases). Trimming took off 1 base at V and 0 bases at J, with 10 bases between the two ends. The CDR3 spans 16 residues. Per germline, CDR1 MGHRA and CDR2 YSYEKL. The DNA of the CDR3 is TGCGCCAGCAGCCAAGTGGCAGGGGTCTCTGGAAACACCATATATTTT. Protein: CASSQVAGVSGNTIYF.

The chain carries TRBV15 and TRBJ2-1, with TRBD2 matching 10 bases. V was clipped by 0 bases and J by 1 base; unmatched bases: 12. This CDR3 is built from 20 residues. CDR1 and CDR2 from the germline V gene are LNHNV and YYDKDF (reference sequence). CDR3 sequence reads: CATSRDRGSGGPKSYNEQFF. CDR3 nucleotides: TGTGCCACCAGCAGAGATCGGGGTAGCGGGGGGCCTAAATCCTACAATGAGCAGTTCTTC. Combining the CDR3 with reference TRBV15 and TRBJ2-1 gives the whole variable domain DAMVIQNPRYQVTQFGKPVTLSCSQTLNHNVMYWYQQKSSQAPKLLFHYYDKDFNNEADTPDNFQSRRPNTSFCFLDIRSPGLGDTAMYLCATSRDRGSGGPKSYNEQFFGPGTRLTVL.

The rearrangement uses TRBV20-1 and TRBJ2-7; D is unclear. The V end was cut by 3 bases, the J end by 6 bases, with 18 bases between. The CDR3 length is 14 residues. Per the germline V gene, CDR1 is DFQATT and CDR2 is SNEGSKA (reference sequence). The CDR3 region has the DNA TGCAGTGCTAGGAACCGGGCCTATCCTCCCGAGCAGTACTTC. It specifies CSARNRAYPPEQYF.

The rearrangement links TRBV10-3 to TRBJ2-1; possible D gene TRBD2, 6 bases. In germline, CDR1 is ENHRY, CDR2 SYGVKD. There are 12 residues in the CDR3. V lost 4 bases, J lost 6 bases, and 7 bases lay in between. The CDR3 DNA reads as TGTGCCATCAGTGGGGACTCCAATGAGCAGTTCTTC. The encoded protein is CAISGDSNEQFF.

This sequence joins TRBV20-1 and TRBJ2-2; 12 bases map to TRBD2. The CDR3 length is 15 residues. Looked up from germline, CDR1 is DFQATT and CDR2 is SNEGSKA (reference sequence). After removal of 5 bases from V and 7 bases from J, the junction contained 8 bases not matched to a gene. The CDR3 bases are TGCAGTGCTCAGGAGGCTAGCGGGAGGGGCGGGGAGCTGTTTTTT. As protein: CSAQEASGRGGELFF.

This clonotype has just a few counts. The chain has TRBV7-8 and TRBJ2-7; 9 bases are a match to TRBD1. The CDR3 covers 17 residues. The germline V gene encodes CDR1 SGHVS and CDR2 FQNEAQ. V lost 2 bases, J lost 4 bases, and 12 bases stayed unmatched. CDR3 coding DNA: TGTGCCAGCAGCTTAACCCAGGGCGGGACAGGGATATACGAGCAGTACTTC. This codes for CASSLTQGGTGIYEQYF.

Concerning this clonotype itself: The germline gene is not matched at one end of the junction; a read error may be the cause. This sequence joins TRBV20-1 and TRBJ1-1; D unclear. The germline CDR1 and CDR2 sequences are DFQATT and SNEGSKA (reference sequence). The CDR3 contains 14 residues. CDR3: CGARGLGMNTEAFF. The CDR3, as DNA: TGCGGTGCTAGAGGTCTCGGCATGAACACTGAAGCTTTCTTT.

This clonotype was detected many times. This sequence joins TRBV12-3 or TRBV12-4 and TRBJ2-3, with D perhaps TRBD2 (5 bases). The V end lost 7 bases, the J end lost 2 bases, and 13 bases lay between the germline ends. CDR3 length equals 14 residues. The CDR3 sequence: CASTSGLATDTQYF. In nucleotides, the CDR3 is TGTGCCAGCACCTCTGGACTTGCCACAGATACGCAGTATTTT.

This clonotype turned up a few times. V gene TRBV15 combines with J gene TRBJ2-3; the D gene is possibly TRBD2 (6 bases). V lost 4 bases and J 0 bases, leaving 14 bases between the germline ends. Germline values: CDR1 LNHNV, CDR2 YYDKDF (reference sequence). This CDR3 spans 16 amino acids. The chain's CDR3 is CATSKHSGVSTDTQYF. Here the CDR3 DNA reads TGTGCCACCAGCAAACATAGCGGAGTGAGCACAGATACGCAGTATTTT.

This clonotype was recorded many times. V is TRBV29-1 and J is TRBJ2-1; D remains unclear. The CDR3 consists of 13 residues. Germline V gives CDR1 SQVTM, CDR2 ANQGSEA. V was shortened by 0 bases and J by 4 bases, with 7 bases between the two germline ends. CDR3 DNA sequence: TGCAGCGTTGAAGAAACATCTTACAATGAGCAGTTCTTC. Residues: CSVEETSYNEQFF.

This clonotype was found a few times. The chain carries TRBV6-2 or TRBV6-3 and TRBJ2-7; 8 positions match TRBD2. CDR1 is MNHEY, CDR2 SVGEGT, per germline. J was trimmed by 3 bases and V by 5 bases; bases with no gene match: 6. CDR3 length: 14 amino acids. In nucleotides, the CDR3 is TGTGCCAGCAGTACCGTAGCGGGGCTCTACGAGCAGTACTTC. It specifies CASSTVAGLYEQYF.

This chain links TRBV2 with TRBJ1-2, with D unclear. From germline, CDR1 is SNHLY and CDR2 FYNNEI. Between the trimmed V and J ends, which lost 8 bases and 2 bases, there was a span of 9 bases. The CDR3 totals 12 residues. The DNA for the CDR3 is TGTGCCAGCGAGAGGGAGAACTATGGCTACACCTTC. It is translated as CASERENYGYTF.

V usage is TRBV15 and J usage is TRBJ2-2; D might be TRBD1 (6 bases). The CDR3 runs 14 residues. Between the trimmed V and J ends, which lost 4 bases and 6 bases, there was a span of 12 bases. Germline V gene lookup returns CDR1 LNHNV and CDR2 YYDKDF (reference sequence). The CDR3 DNA sequence: TGTGCCACCAGCACCAGGGGAGTTTCCGGGGAGCTGTTTTTT. It translates to CATSTRGVSGELFF.

This clonotype showed up just a few times. This sequence joins TRBV20-1 and TRBJ1-1; 12 nucleotides agree with TRBD1. Trimming at V came to 6 bases and at J to 7 bases, leaving 9 bases not matched to a gene. Germline assignment: CDR1 DFQATT and CDR2 SNEGSKA (reference sequence). The CDR3 sequence is 14 residues long. The CDR3 protein is CSATGQGAGVEAFF. CDR3 DNA sequence: TGCAGTGCAACGGGACAGGGGGCGGGAGTTGAAGCTTTCTTT.

This clonotype has a count of ten or more. The chain has TRBV7-8 and TRBJ2-7; D is uncertain. Germline V gives CDR1 SGHVS, CDR2 FQNEAQ. This CDR3 has 12 residues. V was pared by 4 bases and J by 4 bases, with 8 bases between. CDR3 sequence: CASSYNGYEQYF. Written as DNA, the CDR3 is TGTGCCAGCAGCTATAACGGTTACGAGCAGTACTTC.

The table lists this clonotype with a few counts. The chain carries TRBV20-1 and TRBJ2-3, with TRBD2 matching 13 bases. The ends lost 6 bases at V and 2 bases at J; junction bases unmatched: 8. Germline-derived CDR1 and CDR2 are DFQATT and SNEGSKA (reference sequence). This CDR3 has 16 residues. CDR3 protein: CSATSGRVPPTDTQYF. CDR3 nucleotide sequence: TGCAGTGCAACTAGCGGGAGGGTCCCCCCCACAGATACGCAGTATTTT.